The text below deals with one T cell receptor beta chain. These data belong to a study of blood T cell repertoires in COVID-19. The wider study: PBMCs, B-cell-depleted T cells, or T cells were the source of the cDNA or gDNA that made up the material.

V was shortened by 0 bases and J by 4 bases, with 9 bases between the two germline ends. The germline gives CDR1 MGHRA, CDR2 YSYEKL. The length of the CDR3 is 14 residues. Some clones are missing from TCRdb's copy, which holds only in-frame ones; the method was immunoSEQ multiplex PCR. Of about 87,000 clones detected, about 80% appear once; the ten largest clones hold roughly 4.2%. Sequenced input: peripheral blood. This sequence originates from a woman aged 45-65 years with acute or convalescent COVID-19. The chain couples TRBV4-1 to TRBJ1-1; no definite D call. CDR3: CASSQDSRGTEAFF. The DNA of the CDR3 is TGCGCCAGCAGCCAAGATTCCCGGGGCACTGAAGCTTTCTTT.